This entry features one T cell receptor (beta chain) sequence. The data stem from a study of CD8 T cells in Susac syndrome. Random hexamers primed reverse transcription of roughly 0.5 to 1 ug RNA. TCRdb ran MiXCR on the immunoSEQ multiplex PCR reads and lists one entry per CDR3 protein. The table lists 85,000 to 130,000 distinct CDR3 sequences, 94% of them singletons, with roughly 0.43% in the top ten. Sequences were obtained from CD8+ T cells from PBMCs. The source of this sequence is a human donor with Susac syndrome.

CDR3 amino acids: CASSPSGGTMNEQFF. CDR3 DNA: TGTGCCAGCAGCCCATCGGGGGGGACAATGAATGAGCAGTTCTTC. This chain uses TRBV9 with TRBJ2-1, with 8 nucleotides matching TRBD2. The CDR3 covers 15 residues. The ends lost 4 bases at V and 7 bases at J; junction bases unmatched: 10. Germline V gene lookup returns CDR1 SGDLS and CDR2 YYNGEE.